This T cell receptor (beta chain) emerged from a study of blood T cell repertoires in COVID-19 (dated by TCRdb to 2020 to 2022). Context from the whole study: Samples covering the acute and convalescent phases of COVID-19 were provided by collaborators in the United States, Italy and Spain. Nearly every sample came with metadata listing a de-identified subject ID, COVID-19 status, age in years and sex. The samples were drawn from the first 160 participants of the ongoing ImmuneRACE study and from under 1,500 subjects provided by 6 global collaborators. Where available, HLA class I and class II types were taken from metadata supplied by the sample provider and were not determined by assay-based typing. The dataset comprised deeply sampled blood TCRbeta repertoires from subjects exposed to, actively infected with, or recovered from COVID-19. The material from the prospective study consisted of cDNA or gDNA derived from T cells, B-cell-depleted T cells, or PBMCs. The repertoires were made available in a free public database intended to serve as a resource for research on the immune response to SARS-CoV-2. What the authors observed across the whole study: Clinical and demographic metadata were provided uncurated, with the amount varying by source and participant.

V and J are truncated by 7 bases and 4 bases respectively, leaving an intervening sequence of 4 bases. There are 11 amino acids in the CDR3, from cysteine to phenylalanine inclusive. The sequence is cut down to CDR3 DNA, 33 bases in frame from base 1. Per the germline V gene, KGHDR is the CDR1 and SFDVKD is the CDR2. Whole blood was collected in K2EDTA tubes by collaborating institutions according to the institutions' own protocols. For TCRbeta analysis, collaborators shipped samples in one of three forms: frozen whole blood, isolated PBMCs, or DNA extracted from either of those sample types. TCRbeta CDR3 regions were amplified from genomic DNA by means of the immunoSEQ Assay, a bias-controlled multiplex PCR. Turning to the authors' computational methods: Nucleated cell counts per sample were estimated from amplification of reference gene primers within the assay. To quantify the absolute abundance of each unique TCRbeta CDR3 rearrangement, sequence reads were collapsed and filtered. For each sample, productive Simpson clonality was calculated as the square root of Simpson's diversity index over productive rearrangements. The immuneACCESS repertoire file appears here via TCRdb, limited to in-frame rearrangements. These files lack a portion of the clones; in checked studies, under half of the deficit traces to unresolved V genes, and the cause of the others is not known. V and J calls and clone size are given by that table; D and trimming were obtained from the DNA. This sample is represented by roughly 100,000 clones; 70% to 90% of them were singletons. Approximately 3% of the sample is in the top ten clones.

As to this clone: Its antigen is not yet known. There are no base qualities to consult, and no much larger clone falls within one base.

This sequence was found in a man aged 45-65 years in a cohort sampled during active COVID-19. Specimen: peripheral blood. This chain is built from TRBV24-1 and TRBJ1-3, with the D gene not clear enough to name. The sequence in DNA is TGTGCCACCAGCCTAGGAAACACCATATATTTT. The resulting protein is CATSLGNTIYF.